The 24 T cell receptor beta chains below were found in one sample sequenced in a study of beta chain features in type 1 diabetes. Regarding the study as a whole: The study found moderately but significantly shorter TCRB CDR3s in all four CD4+ subsets of Type 1 diabetes patients.

Every bit of the isolated RNA underwent reverse transcription, so sequencing read expressed TCRB transcripts. This table comes from immunoSEQ multiplex PCR, and its TCRdb copy is limited to in-frame clones, with some not included. The sample has a few hundred thousand clones; approximately 15% are singletons. Antigens for these TCRs are unknown. What was sequenced was naive CD4+ T cells from blood. The receptors derive from a man younger than 30 with type 1 diabetes.

This clone was detected a few times. The rearrangement joins TRBV27 to TRBJ2-3, with D possibly matching TRBD1 (6 bases). The CDR3 loop spans 12 amino acids. Germline lookup yields CDR1 MNHEY and CDR2 SMNVEV (reference sequence). The ends were cut back, 2 bases at V and 7 bases at J, with 7 bases in the middle. CDR3 residues: CASSLRGYTQYF. The CDR3, as DNA: TGTGCCAGCAGTTTAAGGGGGTATACGCAGTATTTT.

V usage is TRBV28 and J usage is TRBJ2-7, with 13 bases matching TRBD2. Trimming cost V 8 bases and J 0 bases; bases outside gene matches: 1. CDR1 and CDR2 from the germline V gene are MDHEN and SYDVKM. There are 14 residues in the CDR3. The CDR3 DNA reads TGTGCCAGCCGGACTAGCGGGAGCTCCTACGAGCAGTACTTC. Amino acid sequence: CASRTSGSSYEQYF.

The table lists this clone with a few counts. The genes are TRBV15 and TRBJ1-1; no firm D call. V shed 8 bases and J shed 1 base, with 14 bases lying between them. CDR3 length equals 14 residues. Germline V lookup: CDR1 LNHNV, CDR2 YYDKDF (reference sequence). CDR3 DNA: TGTGCCACCCGACCGGGGTGGCGGAACACTGAAGCTTTCTTT. Its translation: CATRPGWRNTEAFF.

This clone was recorded a few times. The chain recombines TRBV6-6 with TRBJ1-2; TRBD1 agrees at 7 bases. The V gene end was trimmed by 4 bases and the J gene end by 5 bases; junction bases not matched to a gene: 4. CDR1 is MNHNY, CDR2 SVGAGI, per germline (reference sequence). The CDR3 covers 13 residues. For the CDR3, the DNA is TGTGCCAGCAGTTCGACAGGGAGATATGGCTACACCTTC. As protein: CASSSTGRYGYTF.

The V gene is TRBV13, the J gene TRBJ1-2; 8 bases fit TRBD1. Trimming removed 2 bases from V and 6 bases from J; junction bases left unmatched: 2. This CDR3 has 13 amino acids. CDR1 is PRHDT, CDR2 FYEKMQ, per germline (reference sequence). The CDR3: CASSLRTGHGYTF. CDR3 coding DNA: TGTGCCAGCAGCTTACGGACAGGGCATGGCTACACCTTC. Full variable domain (rest looked up from reference TRBV13 and TRBJ1-2): AAGVIQSPRHLIKEKRETATLKCYPIPRHDTVYWYQQGPGQDPQFLISFYEKMQSDKGSIPDRFSAQQFSDYHSELNMSSLELGDSALYFCASSLRTGHGYTFGSGTRLTVV.

V gene TRBV2 combines with J gene TRBJ2-7; D is perhaps TRBD1 (6 bases). The V gene lost 2 bases and the J gene lost 2 bases, with 10 bases spanning the gap. Germline CDR1 is SNHLY and CDR2 is FYNNEI. There are 14 residues in the CDR3. The CDR3 region has the DNA TGTGCCAGCAGTGAACGGACAGACGCCTACGAGCAGTACTTC. Translating gives CASSERTDAYEQYF. The variable domain in full, completed from reference TRBV2 and TRBJ2-7, reads EPEVTQTPSHQVTQMGQEVILRCVPISNHLYFYWYRQILGQKVEFLVSFYNNEISEKSEIFDDQFSVERPDGSNFTLKIRSTKLEDSAMYFCASSERTDAYEQYFGPGTRLTVT.

The chain is built from TRBV7-9 and TRBJ1-1; a possible D gene is TRBD1 (5 bases). Germline values: CDR1 SEHNR, CDR2 FQNEAQ (reference sequence). V was shortened by 2 bases and J by 4 bases, with 11 bases between the two germline ends. There are 14 residues in the CDR3. CDR3 sequence reads: CASSLRFGATEAFF. Here the CDR3 DNA reads TGTGCCAGCAGCTTACGGTTTGGGGCCACTGAAGCTTTCTTT.

This chain connects TRBV6-4 to TRBJ1-2; the match to TRBD1 covers 8 bases. The J segment lost 4 bases and the V segment lost 5 bases, leaving 6 bases of the junction unmatched. CDR3 length: 14 residues. CDR1 and CDR2 from the germline V gene are MRHNA and SNTAGT. The chain's CDR3 is CASSSEGTGYGYTF. The DNA for the CDR3 is TGTGCCAGCAGTTCTGAGGGGACAGGCTATGGCTACACCTTC.

The rearrangement links TRBV7-9 to TRBJ2-1; possible D gene TRBD2, 6 bases. The CDR3 sequence is 13 residues long. V was shortened by 2 bases and J by 6 bases, with 8 bases between the two germline ends. The germline CDR1 and CDR2 sequences are SEHNR and FQNEAQ (reference sequence). CDR3 region: CASSLTAGNEQFF. The CDR3 coding sequence is TGTGCCAGCAGCTTAACAGCGGGCAATGAGCAGTTCTTC.

Only a few counts were recorded for this clone. The chain links TRBV29-1 to TRBJ2-1; 7 nucleotides align to TRBD1. J gave up 3 bases and V 3 bases, and 2 bases lay outside the gene matches. Germline V gene sequence: CDR1 SQVTM, CDR2 ANQGSEA. The CDR3 loop spans 13 amino acids. The CDR3 DNA is TGCAGCGTTGAGGCAGGGGGCTACAATGAGCAGTTCTTC. Translated, it gives CSVEAGGYNEQFF.

This clone appeared a few times. This rearrangement joins TRBV30 to TRBJ1-1; D is perhaps TRBD1 (5 bases). Deletions cut 4 bases from V and 4 bases from J, with 10 bases between. The length of the CDR3 is 12 residues. Germline V gene lookup returns CDR1 GTSNPN and CDR2 SVGIG (reference sequence). CDR3 DNA sequence: TGTGCCTGGACAGGGCCTGGCACTGAAGCTTTCTTT. It codes for CAWTGPGTEAFF.

The rearrangement uses TRBV30 and TRBJ2-5; 8 positions agree with TRBD2. Germline loops: CDR1 GTSNPN, CDR2 SVGIG (reference sequence). CDR3 length equals 13 residues. V trimming: 5 bases; J trimming: 5 bases; junction bases outside the gene matches: 7. The CDR3 DNA reads as TGTGCCTGGGAATGGCCGGGGGGGGAGACCCAGTACTTC. Amino acid sequence: CAWEWPGGETQYF.

The chain recombines TRBV4-1 with TRBJ2-6; TRBD1 aligns across 8 bases. This CDR3 region has 16 residues. With V trimmed by 0 bases and J by 2 bases, 0 bases remained unmatched. Germline lookup yields CDR1 MGHRA and CDR2 YSYEKL. The CDR3 DNA reads TGCGCCAGCAGCCAAGAACAGGGGGCTGGGGCCAACGTCCTGACTTTC. It codes for CASSQEQGAGANVLTF.

This clone has a handful of counts. In DNA form, the CDR3 reads TGTGCCACCAGCCTAAGGGGTGAATGGGCTTTCTTT. Encoded protein: CATSLRGEWAFF. The chain combines TRBV15 with TRBJ1-1; maybe TRBD1 (5 bases). This CDR3 is built from 12 residues. Germline lookup yields CDR1 LNHNV and CDR2 YYDKDF (reference sequence). The V gene lost 5 bases and the J gene lost 11 bases, with 15 bases spanning the gap.

V and J are TRBV30 and TRBJ1-3; D is unresolved. CDR3 length equals 16 residues. Deletions cut 0 bases from V and 0 bases from J, with 12 bases between. CDR1 is GTSNPN and CDR2 is SVGIG in the germline V gene (reference sequence). The CDR3 sequence: CAWSVGAIRSGNTIYF. CDR3 DNA: TGTGCCTGGAGTGTCGGTGCCATTCGCTCTGGAAACACCATATATTTT. Variable domain in full (rest from reference TRBV30 and TRBJ1-3): SQTIHQWPATLVQPVGSPLSLECTVEGTSNPNLYWYRQAAGRGLQLLFYSVGIGQISSEVPQNLSASRPQDRQFILSSKKLLLSDSGFYLCAWSVGAIRSGNTIYFGEGSWLTVV.

This clone was detected only a few times. V and J are TRBV18 and TRBJ2-1; 7 nucleotides line up with TRBD1. The ends lost 1 base at V and 7 bases at J; junction bases unmatched: 4. Germline lookup yields CDR1 KGHSH and CDR2 LQKENI. The CDR3 contains 14 residues. CDR3 in DNA: TGTGCCAGCTCACCACTAGGGACAGATAATGAGCAGTTCTTC. Its protein product is CASSPLGTDNEQFF. The full variable domain, rest sourced from reference TRBV18 and TRBJ2-1, is NAGVMQNPRHLVRRRGQEARLRCSPMKGHSHVYWYRQLPEEGLKFMVYLQKENIIDESGMPKERFSAEFPKEGPSILRIQQVVRGDSAAYFCASSPLGTDNEQFFGPGTRLTVL.

The genes are TRBV6-6 and TRBJ1-6; the D is unclear. The germline gives CDR1 MNHNY, CDR2 SVGAGI (reference sequence). CDR3 length: 14 residues. V dropped 5 bases and J dropped 5 bases, with 10 bases sitting between them. CDR3: CASSRTGDNSPLHF. The CDR3 coding sequence is TGTGCCAGCAGTCGGACTGGGGATAATTCACCCCTCCACTTT.

This clone has just a few counts. The chain has TRBV19 and TRBJ1-5; maybe TRBD1 (6 bases). Trimming took 6 bases from V and 7 from J, leaving 16 bases between them. The CDR3 contains 14 residues. Germline V gene sequence: CDR1 LNHDA, CDR2 SQIVND (reference sequence). CDR3: CASSGRGQGQPQHF. The CDR3 nucleotides read TGTGCCAGTAGCGGAAGGGGTCAGGGGCAGCCCCAGCATTTT.

The rearrangement joins TRBV7-8 to TRBJ2-7, with 11 positions matching TRBD1. Germline V gene data show CDR1 as SGHVS and CDR2 as FQNEAQ. The CDR3 is 15 residues long. The junction had 6 bases not matched to a gene; V was cut back by 5 bases and J by 3 bases. The CDR3 DNA reads TGTGCCAGCAGCCAATCCGGGACAGGGGGCTACGAGCAGTACTTC. The encoded protein is CASSQSGTGGYEQYF.

The J gene is TRBJ1-1, the V gene TRBV2; D not certain. The CDR3 has 13 amino acids. Trimming pared 7 bases from V and 3 bases from J, leaving 12 bases between. Per the germline V gene, CDR1 is SNHLY and CDR2 is FYNNEI. CDR3 protein: CASKDVRDTEAFF. DNA for the CDR3: TGTGCCAGCAAAGATGTTCGGGACACTGAAGCTTTCTTT.

The CDR3 loop is CASSLDRVEQYF. The CDR3 DNA reads as TGCGCCAGCAGCTTGGATCGGGTCGAGCAGTACTTC. V usage is TRBV5-1 and J usage is TRBJ2-5; D call uncertain. Gene TRBJ2-7 matches the end of the DNA better, so the J call may be wrong. CDR1 is SGHRS, CDR2 YFSETQ, per germline. This CDR3 contains 12 residues.

The rearrangement uses TRBV18 and TRBJ2-5, with D hard to call. The germline CDR1 and CDR2 sequences are KGHSH and LQKENI. The ends were cut back, 3 bases at V and 3 bases at J, with 14 bases in the middle. The CDR3 covers 15 residues. This CDR3 is CASSPNLQTKETQYF. The CDR3 nucleotides are TGTGCCAGCTCACCTAACCTACAGACCAAAGAGACCCAGTACTTC.

The rearrangement joins TRBV7-2 to TRBJ2-5; D is unresolved. Between the trimmed V and J ends, which lost 4 bases and 4 bases, there was a span of 13 bases. This CDR3 has 14 residues. Germline values: CDR1 SGHTA, CDR2 FQGNSA. In DNA, the CDR3 is TGTGCCAGCAGCTCCCCCCGGGTCGGAGAGACCCAGTACTTC. Translated, it gives CASSSPRVGETQYF.

This clone showed up just a few times. The chain uses TRBV29-1 and TRBJ2-5, with TRBD1 matching over 9 bases. Germline assignment: CDR1 SQVTM and CDR2 ANQGSEA. The length of the CDR3 is 13 residues. V lost 8 bases, J lost 4 bases, and 8 bases stayed unmatched. The DNA of the CDR3 is TGCAGCTCCGGACAGGGGCTGTCAGAGACCCAGTACTTC. Encoded protein: CSSGQGLSETQYF.